This T cell receptor beta chain emerged from a study of cytomegalovirus exposure and HLA in healthy donors. Whole-study findings and limits: The dataset shows that most TCR sequences were rare, while some public TCRs occurred in many donors.

In the PCR, 60 Vbeta and 13 Jbeta primers were used. Assay used: immunoSEQ multiplex PCR; TCRdb lists only in-frame clones, some missing. The sample holds around 130,000 clones, roughly 70% seen once. Deletions cut 5 bases from V and 8 bases from J, with 15 bases between. From germline, CDR1 is MNHNS and CDR2 SASEGT. CDR3 length equals 13 residues. Healthy bone marrow donors formed the donor group. This clone was seen just once. Its antigen remains unidentified. The clonotype was recovered from a woman aged 40 to 50 in good health and CMV-seropositive. This chain links TRBV6-1 with TRBJ1-2; D possibly corresponds to TRBD1 (5 bases). Sequencing input: PBMCs. The CDR3 nucleotides are TGTGCCAGCAGTTCCGGGGGGTCCAGCGGCTACACCTTC. Translated, it gives CASSSGGSSGYTF.